This TCR beta chain was obtained from a study of regulatory T cells in long-lasting Graves disease. CDR3 size: 13 residues. Per germline, CDR1 SQVTM and CDR2 ANQGSEA. Trimming pared 0 bases from V and 2 bases from J, leaving 8 bases between. This clonotype was seen repeatedly, ten times or more. Time point: newly diagnosed GD, antithyroid drugs for less than 3 months. Preparation of the TCR library used RNA extracted from PBMCs. Arm-PCR with iRepertoire HTBI primers amplified the CDR3 regions for these TCR beta libraries. Each CDR3 protein gets one entry after TCRdb re-called the multiplex PCR reads with MiXCR. The table lists 550,000 to 600,000 distinct CDR3 sequences, 15% to 20% of them singletons, with about 12% in the top ten. These sequences were also reported in another study, on T cells in Graves' hyperthyroidism and ophthalmopathy.

This receptor was obtained from a man younger than 30 with Graves disease. The material sequenced was peripheral blood mononuclear cells (PBMCs), taken at new diagnosis, from a patient treated with antithyroid drugs. The rearrangement links TRBV29-1 to TRBJ2-7; D is tentatively TRBD1 or TRBD2 (5 bases each). The CDR3 region is CSVEERGAYEQYF. DNA of the CDR3: TGCAGCGTTGAAGAGAGAGGGGCCTACGAGCAGTACTTC.